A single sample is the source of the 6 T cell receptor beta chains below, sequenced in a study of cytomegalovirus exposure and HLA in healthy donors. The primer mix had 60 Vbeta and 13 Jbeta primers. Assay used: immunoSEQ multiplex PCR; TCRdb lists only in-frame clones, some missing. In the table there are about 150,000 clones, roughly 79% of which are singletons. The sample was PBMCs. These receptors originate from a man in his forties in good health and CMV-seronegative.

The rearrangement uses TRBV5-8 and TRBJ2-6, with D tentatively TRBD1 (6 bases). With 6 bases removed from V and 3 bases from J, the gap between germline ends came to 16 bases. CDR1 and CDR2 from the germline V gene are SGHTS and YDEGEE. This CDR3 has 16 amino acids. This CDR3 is CASTTQGFDGANVLTF. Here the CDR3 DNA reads TGTGCCAGCACGACACAGGGTTTTGATGGGGCCAACGTCCTGACTTTC.

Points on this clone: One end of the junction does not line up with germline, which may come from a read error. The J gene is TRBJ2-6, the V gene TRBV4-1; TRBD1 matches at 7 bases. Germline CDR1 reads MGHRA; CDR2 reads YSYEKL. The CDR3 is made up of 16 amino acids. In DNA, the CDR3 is TGCGCCAGCAGCCAAGAAGGGGGCCTTGGGGCCAACGGCCTGACTTTC. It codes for CASSQEGGLGANGLTF.

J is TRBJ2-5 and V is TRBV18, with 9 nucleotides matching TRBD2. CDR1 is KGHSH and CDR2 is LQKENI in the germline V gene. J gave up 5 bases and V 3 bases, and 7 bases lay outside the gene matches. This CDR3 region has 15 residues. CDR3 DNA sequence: TGTGCCAGCTCACCTACCGGGACTAGCTCGGAGACCCAGTACTTC. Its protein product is CASSPTGTSSETQYF.

CDR3 amino acids: CASSRGGYEQYF. CDR3 coding DNA: TGTGCCAGCAGCCGGGGAGGCTACGAGCAGTACTTC. This sequence joins TRBV7-9 and TRBJ2-7; TRBD2 might be the D (6 bases). The CDR3 contains 12 residues. Per germline, CDR1 SEHNR and CDR2 FQNEAQ (reference sequence). The V end was cut by 5 bases, the J end by 3 bases, with 8 bases between.

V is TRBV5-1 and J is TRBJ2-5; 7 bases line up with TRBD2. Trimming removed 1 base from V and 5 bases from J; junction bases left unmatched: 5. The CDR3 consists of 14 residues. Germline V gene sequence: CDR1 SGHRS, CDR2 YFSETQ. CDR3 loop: CASSLQGGPETQYF. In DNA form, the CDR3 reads TGCGCCAGCAGCTTGCAGGGAGGGCCGGAGACCCAGTACTTC.

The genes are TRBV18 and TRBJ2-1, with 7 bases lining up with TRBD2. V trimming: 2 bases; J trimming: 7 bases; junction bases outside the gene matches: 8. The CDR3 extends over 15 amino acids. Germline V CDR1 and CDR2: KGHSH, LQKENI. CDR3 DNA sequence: TGTGCCAGCTCACCAGTGGGAGGGCCGGGAAATGAGCAGTTCTTC. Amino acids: CASSPVGGPGNEQFF.